These 7 T cell receptor beta chains came from one sample sequenced in a study of PD-L1 blockade in urothelial cancer. Method: immunoSEQ multiplex PCR; TCRdb's copy keeps in-frame clones and lacks some. The data show more than 20,000 clones, around 90% seen once. Sequences were derived from PBMCs, sampled around atezolizumab (anti-PD-L1) treatment. All receptors come from a man in his fifties with urothelial cancer.

The chain is built from TRBV5-4 and TRBJ2-5; tentative D call: TRBD2 (6 bases). Per germline, CDR1 SGHNT and CDR2 YYREEE (reference sequence). With 2 bases removed from V and 5 bases from J, the gap between germline ends came to 19 bases. The CDR3 covers 16 residues. Here the CDR3 DNA reads TGTGCCAGCAGCTTAAGGCGGGGTACGGTTGGGGAGACCCAGTACTTC. Its translation: CASSLRRGTVGETQYF.

In this sample, this clone turned up once. The gene calls are TRBV10-2 and TRBJ1-5, with TRBD1 matching 8 bases. Germline-derived CDR1 and CDR2 are WSHSY and SAAADI. V dropped 7 bases and J dropped 0; count of bases not matched to a gene: 11. CDR3 length: 17 residues. The CDR3 protein is CASKWDRSLYSNQPQHF. In nucleotides, the CDR3 is TGCGCCAGCAAATGGGACAGGAGCCTTTATAGCAATCAGCCCCAGCATTTT.

The chain joins TRBV10-1 to TRBJ2-2; 7 positions agree with TRBD2. The ends lost 11 bases at V and 1 base at J; junction bases unmatched: 19. CDR1 is WNHNN and CDR2 is SYGVQD in the germline V gene (reference sequence). This CDR3 comprises 18 residues. Written as DNA, the CDR3 is TGCGCCGCAGAGTTTAGTGTTGGGCTAGCGGTGAACACCGGGGAGCTGTTTTTT. Protein sequence: CAAEFSVGLAVNTGELFF.

The sample holds a few counts of this clone. The chain links TRBV6-5 to TRBJ2-7; D is perhaps TRBD1 (6 bases). CDR1 MNHEY and CDR2 SVGAGI come from the germline V gene. Trimming took 8 bases from V and 4 from J, leaving 9 bases between them. CDR3 length: 11 residues. CDR3 bases: TGTGCCAGCGAAGGGGGTTACGAGCAGTACTTC. Translated: CASEGGYEQYF.

The rearrangement uses TRBV6-6 and TRBJ1-1; 9 nucleotides line up with TRBD1. Germline trimming cut 1 base from V and 0 bases from J; bases unmatched to any gene: 3. The CDR3 has 16 residues. CDR1 MNHNY and CDR2 SVGAGI come from the germline V gene (reference sequence). The CDR3 reads CASSYYRDRVNTEAFF. CDR3 bases: TGTGCCAGCAGTTACTACCGGGACAGGGTGAACACTGAAGCTTTCTTT.

V usage is TRBV28 and J usage is TRBJ2-1, with TRBD1 matching over 11 bases. This CDR3 region has 18 residues. The V gene end was trimmed by 3 bases and the J gene end by 5 bases; junction bases not matched to a gene: 12. Germline CDR1 reads MDHEN; CDR2 reads SYDVKM. The CDR3 DNA sequence: TGTGCCAGCAGTTTGTCCGGTGTCGGACAGGGGGCTAACAATGAGCAGTTCTTC. It specifies CASSLSGVGQGANNEQFF.

This clone was counted once. V is TRBV15 and J is TRBJ2-5, with D hard to call. V was cut by 2 bases and J by 2 bases, with 6 bases left in between. Per the germline V gene, CDR1 is LNHNV and CDR2 is YYDKDF (reference sequence). The CDR3 is 13 residues long. The CDR3 here is CATSRQVQETQYF. The CDR3, as DNA: TGTGCCACCAGCAGACAGGTTCAAGAGACCCAGTACTTC.